This T cell receptor (beta chain) is from a study of T cell repertoires in cytomegalovirus infection. This clonotype has ten or more counts. The germline V and J ends were trimmed by 1 base and 4 bases, with 8 bases remaining between them. Germline V lookup: CDR1 SGHVS, CDR2 FQNEAQ. The CDR3 runs to 14 residues. Each CDR3 protein gets one entry after TCRdb re-called the reads with MiXCR. The repertoire holds nearly 450,000 distinct CDR3 sequences, approximately 33% seen once, with roughly an eighth in the top ten. The sequenced sample consisted of PBMCs. This rearrangement joins TRBV7-8 to TRBJ2-1; D call uncertain. The TCR was taken from a human donor in good health (CMV status not recorded). Some clones in this sample may be carry-over from other donors' samples. Here the CDR3 reads CASSLDPGYNEQFF. DNA of the CDR3: TGTGCCAGCAGCTTAGACCCCGGATACAATGAGCAGTTCTTC.